This T cell receptor beta chain appears in the sequencing data of a study of long-term antiretroviral therapy in people with HIV. Study-wide points: The repertoire was dominated at all time points by clones expanded before ART.

None of the participants with HIV were treated outside the United States. Germline V CDR1 and CDR2: MRHNA, SNTAGT. J gave up 5 bases and V 3 bases, and 7 bases lay outside the gene matches. This CDR3 has 16 amino acids. With respect to this clone: Its target is not known.

Run at survey level, the immunoSEQ assay was version v3.0. The table came from immunoSEQ multiplex PCR; TCRdb's copy has only in-frame clones and leaves some out. The sample lists approximately 15,000 clones, more than 75% occurring once. The clonotype comes from a man in his forties or fifties with HIV. The starting material was unsorted PBMCs, obtained 6.9 years after starting antiretroviral therapy. V is TRBV6-4 and J is TRBJ2-1; 10 nucleotides line up with TRBD2. The CDR3 loop is CASSDLAGGPHNEQFF. DNA for the CDR3: TGTGCCAGCAGTGATTTAGCGGGAGGTCCCCACAATGAGCAGTTCTTC.